The text below deals with one T cell receptor (beta chain). Trimming shortened V by 3 bases and J by 0 bases, and 12 bases separated the two germline ends. The CDR3 runs to 15 residues. Germline values: CDR1 SGDLS, CDR2 YYNGEE. Repertoires were generated with immunoSEQ multiplex PCR, while TCRdb's copy carries only in-frame clones and drops some. This table has hundreds of thousands of clones, about 91% appearing once. Which cohort a participant joined came from the clinical history participants gave. These data belong to a study of blood T cell repertoires in COVID-19. Study context: Samples of COVID-19 (acute and convalescent) were obtained from the United States, Italy and Spain. PBMCs, B-cell-depleted T cells, or T cells were the source of the cDNA or gDNA that made up the material.

The chain couples TRBV9 to TRBJ1-1; no definite D call. This receptor was identified in a woman aged 35 to 49 with acute COVID-19. Sequences were obtained from PBMCs or T cells enriched from blood (not recorded which). The CDR3 DNA follows: TGTGCCAGCAGCGCCTTTGTGTCAGTGAACACTGAAGCTTTCTTT. It encodes CASSAFVSVNTEAFF. Complete variable domain (other parts from reference TRBV9 and TRBJ1-1): DSGVTQTPKHLITATGQRVTLRCSPRSGDLSVYWYQQSLDQGLQFLIQYYNGEERAKGNILERFSAQQFPDLHSELNLSSLELGDSALYFCASSAFVSVNTEAFFGQGTRLTVV.